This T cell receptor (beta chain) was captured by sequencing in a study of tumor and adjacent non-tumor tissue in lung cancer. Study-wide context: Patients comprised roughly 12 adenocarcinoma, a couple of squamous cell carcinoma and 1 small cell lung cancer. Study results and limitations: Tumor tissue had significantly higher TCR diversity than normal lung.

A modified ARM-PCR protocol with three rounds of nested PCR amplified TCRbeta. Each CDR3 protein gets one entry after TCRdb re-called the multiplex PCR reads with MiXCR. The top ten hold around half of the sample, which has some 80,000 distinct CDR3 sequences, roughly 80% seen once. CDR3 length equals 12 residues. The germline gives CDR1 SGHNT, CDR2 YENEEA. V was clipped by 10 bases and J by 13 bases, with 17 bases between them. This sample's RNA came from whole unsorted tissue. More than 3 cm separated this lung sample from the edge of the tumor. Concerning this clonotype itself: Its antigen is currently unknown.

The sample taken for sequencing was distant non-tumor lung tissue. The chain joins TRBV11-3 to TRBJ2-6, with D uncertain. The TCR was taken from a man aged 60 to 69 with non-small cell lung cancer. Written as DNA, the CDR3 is TGTGCCATTGGGTCTGGAGTCAAGGTCCTGACTTTC. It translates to CAIGSGVKVLTF.